A selection of T cell receptor beta chains follows, all from one sample in a study of blood T cell repertoires in COVID-19. Generated by immunoSEQ multiplex PCR, the TCRdb table keeps only in-frame clones and is missing some. Among under 200,000 clones listed, roughly 88% were seen once. Sequences were obtained from peripheral blood. The receptor set was obtained from a woman in her sixties or seventies with acute or convalescent COVID-19. Each CDR3 is given with its conserved first and last residue. The D gene is left open where the match is weak. Size values are once, few and many counts, or a class for expanded clones, and some rows have none.

j_call clone_size d_call v_call cdr3_aa cdr3_nt
TRBJ1-5 NA TRBD1 TRBV9 CASSKGQGTNQPQHF TGTGCCAGCAGTAAGGGACAGGGCACCAATCAGCCCCAGCATTTT
TRBJ2-7 NA NA TRBV28 CASSLWDSRSYEQYF TGTGCCAGCAGTTTATGGGACAGTCGTTCCTACGAGCAGTACTTC
TRBJ1-1 NA NA TRBV4-1 CASSQEQPSRVDTEAFF TGCGCCAGCAGCCAAGAACAACCCTCCCGGGTGGACACTGAAGCTTTCTTT
TRBJ1-2 NA TRBD1 TRBV6-5 CASKHEVGQLYGYTF TGTGCCAGTAAGCATGAGGTGGGACAGCTCTATGGCTACACCTTC
TRBJ2-7 NA NA TRBV7-2 CASSPWGEQEEQYF TGTGCCAGCAGCCCCTGGGGGGAGCAGGAAGAGCAGTACTTC
TRBJ2-2 few NA TRBV5-1 CASSWDIRNTGELFF TGCGCCAGCAGCTGGGACATTCGGAACACCGGGGAGCTGTTTTTT
TRBJ1-2 few NA TRBV5-1 CASAQGGGYTF TGCGCCAGCGCCCAAGGGGGTGGCTACACCTTC
TRBJ1-6 NA NA TRBV6-5 CASPYNSPLHF TGTGCCAGCCCATATAATTCACCCCTCCACTTT
TRBJ1-2 NA NA TRBV2 CASSREGQHYGYTF TGTGCCAGCAGTCGGGAGGGGCAACACTATGGCTACACCTTC
TRBJ2-3 NA NA TRBV11-3 CASSPSPSGDTQYF TGTGCCAGCAGCCCGAGCCCGTCGGGAGATACGCAGTATTTT
TRBJ2-7 once NA TRBV5-5 CASSLVAGSYEQYF TGTGCCAGCAGCTTGGTGGCAGGCAGCTACGAGCAGTACTTC
TRBJ1-1 NA NA TRBV7-2 CASSNRVGGGSTEAFF TGTGCCAGCAGCAATCGGGTAGGGGGAGGGAGCACTGAAGCTTTCTTT
TRBJ2-7 NA NA TRBV23-1 CASSLIDRARGYEQYF TGCGCCAGCAGTCTCATCGACAGGGCGCGGGGCTACGAGCAGTACTTC
TRBJ1-2 NA NA TRBV6-5 CATLQNYGYTF TGTGCCACCCTCCAGAACTATGGCTACACCTTC
TRBJ2-3 few TRBD2 TRBV25-1 CASSEWGTITDTQYF TGTGCCAGCAGTGAATGGGGGACTATCACAGATACGCAGTATTTT
TRBJ1-2 few NA TRBV6-5 CASSYWQGESGYTF TGTGCCAGCAGTTATTGGCAGGGCGAATCTGGCTACACCTTC
TRBJ1-1 NA TRBD1 TRBV4-1 CASSQDRDLKAFF TGCGCCAGCAGCCAGGACAGGGACCTAAAAGCTTTCTTT
TRBJ2-2 NA NA TRBV3-1/TRBV3-2 CASSQDGRGGVF TGTGCCAGCAGCCAAGATGGAAGGGGGGGAGTTTTT
TRBJ2-2 NA TRBD1 TRBV25-1 CASSSGQGYTGELFF TGTGCCAGTTCGTCGGGACAGGGATACACCGGGGAGCTGTTTTTT
TRBJ1-5 NA NA TRBV11-2 CASSQQGWNQPQHF TGTGCCAGCAGCCAACAGGGTTGGAATCAGCCCCAGCATTTT
TRBJ2-5 NA TRBD2 TRBV5-1 CASSLGLAEQETQYF TGCGCCAGCAGCCTGGGACTAGCGGAACAAGAGACCCAGTACTTC
TRBJ1-2 NA NA TRBV6-5 CASRGNRGSNYGYTF TGTGCCAGCAGGGGAAATCGCGGGTCTAACTATGGCTACACCTTC
TRBJ2-3 once NA TRBV20-1 CSASPRDTQYF TGCAGTGCTAGTCCCCGGGATACGCAGTATTTT
TRBJ1-6 NA NA TRBV4-3 CASSHLTAGSSGSPLHF TGCGCCAGCAGCCACCTGACGGCCGGGTCAAGCGGTTCACCCCTCCACTTT
TRBJ1-2 NA NA TRBV3-1/TRBV3-2 CASRNTDSHGYTF TGTGCCAGCAGGAATACAGATTCCCATGGCTACACCTTC
TRBJ2-5 NA NA TRBV5-6 CASSLAGPGETQYF TGTGCCAGCAGCTTGGCGGGTCCCGGGGAGACCCAGTACTTC
TRBJ1-2 NA NA TRBV7-8 CASSLEEYYGYTF TGTGCCAGCAGCTTGGAGGAGTACTATGGCTACACCTTC
TRBJ2-6 NA NA TRBV28 CASSLLRAGANVLTF TGTGCCAGCAGTTTGTTGAGGGCTGGGGCCAACGTCCTGACTTTC
TRBJ1-1 NA NA TRBV19 CASSPWDGGNTEAFF TGTGCCAGTAGTCCTTGGGACGGGGGGAACACTGAAGCTTTCTTT
TRBJ1-6 NA TRBD1 TRBV5-4 CASSGQQGEHSPLHF TGTGCCAGCAGCGGACAACAGGGGGAGCATTCACCCCTCCACTTT
TRBJ2-3 once TRBD2 TRBV9 CASSAGLALTDTQYF TGTGCCAGCAGTGCCGGACTAGCTTTGACAGATACGCAGTATTTT
TRBJ2-1 NA TRBD2 TRBV6-4 CASRQGGGEQFF TGTGCCAGCAGGCAGGGCGGGGGTGAGCAGTTCTTC
TRBJ1-4 NA TRBD1 TRBV11-2 CASSLTGTVNEKLFF TGTGCCAGCAGCTTGACCGGGACAGTTAATGAAAAACTGTTTTTT
TRBJ1-1 NA NA TRBV6-5 CASSYGTHTEAFF TGTGCCAGCAGTTACGGGACACACACTGAAGCTTTCTTT
TRBJ2-5 NA TRBD1 TRBV4-2 CASSQGQGSRETQYF TGTGCCAGCAGCCAAGGACAGGGTTCCCGAGAGACCCAGTACTTC
TRBJ1-2 NA NA TRBV3-1/TRBV3-2 CASSQERQRREGYTF TGTGCCAGCAGCCAAGAAAGACAGCGTCGGGAGGGCTACACCTTC
TRBJ1-4 NA NA TRBV5-6 CASSLEGRGVEKLFF TGTGCCAGCAGCTTGGAAGGCAGGGGAGTAGAAAAACTGTTTTTT
TRBJ1-1 NA NA TRBV27 CASSWGQENTEAFF TGTGCCAGCAGTTGGGGACAAGAGAACACTGAAGCTTTCTTT
TRBJ1-1 NA NA TRBV2 CASSDTGYTEAFF TGTGCCAGCAGTGATACAGGGTACACTGAAGCTTTCTTT
TRBJ1-4 NA TRBD1 TRBV12-5 CASGPPVGTGVEKLFF TGTGCTAGTGGTCCTCCGGTCGGGACAGGGGTTGAAAAACTGTTTTTT
TRBJ1-6 NA NA TRBV9 CASSVGRGDSPLHF TGTGCCAGCAGCGTTGGCAGGGGAGATTCACCCCTCCACTTT
TRBJ2-7 NA TRBD2 TRBV7-8 CASSLLAGRDSYEQYF TGTGCCAGCAGCCTTTTAGCGGGGCGAGACTCCTACGAGCAGTACTTC
TRBJ1-5 NA NA TRBV6-5 CASRGHSNQPQHF TGTGCCAGCAGAGGACATAGCAATCAGCCCCAGCATTTT
TRBJ1-1 few NA TRBV3-1/TRBV3-2 CASSQVSVAFF TGTGCCAGCAGCCAAGTTTCTGTGGCTTTCTTT
TRBJ1-1 once NA TRBV4-1 CASSLSGGYLNTEAFF TGCGCCAGCAGCCTTTCGGGAGGCTATTTGAACACTGAAGCTTTCTTT
TRBJ2-2 NA TRBD1 TRBV7-9 CASSQDRVIGQDTGELFF TGTGCCAGCAGCCAAGACAGGGTGATTGGTCAGGACACCGGGGAGCTGTTTTTT
TRBJ2-4 NA TRBD2 TRBV7-2 CASSLEGRTSGAVIQYF TGTGCCAGCAGCTTAGAGGGGCGGACTAGCGGGGCCGTCATTCAGTACTTC
TRBJ2-2 NA NA TRBV30 CAWRRTKGSGHLDTGELFF TGTGCCTGGAGGCGGACCAAAGGTTCGGGACACCTCGACACCGGGGAGCTGTTTTTT
TRBJ2-5 NA TRBD2 TRBV12-3/TRBV12-4 CASSPGGETQYF TGTGCCAGCAGTCCGGGGGGGGAGACCCAGTACTTC
TRBJ1-2 NA TRBD1 TRBV5-1 CASSFDRDYGYTF TGCGCCAGCAGCTTCGACAGGGACTATGGCTACACCTTC
TRBJ2-5 NA TRBD1 TRBV18 CASSPSGQGNLETQYF TGTGCCAGCTCACCTTCAGGACAGGGGAACTTAGAGACCCAGTACTTC
TRBJ2-7 few NA TRBV19 CASSIGGSSYEQYF TGTGCCAGTAGTATAGGGGGCAGCTCCTACGAGCAGTACTTC
TRBJ1-5 NA TRBD1 TRBV19 CASQNDRGRLGGNQPQHF TGTGCCTCACAGAACGACAGGGGACGATTAGGGGGCAATCAGCCCCAGCATTTT
TRBJ1-2 few NA TRBV5-4 CASSRTGGQIVGYTF TGTGCCAGCAGCCGCACCGGGGGGCAAATCGTCGGCTACACCTTC
TRBJ1-1 few NA TRBV15 CATSRSTGRAEAFF TGTGCCACCAGCAGATCTACAGGGAGGGCTGAAGCTTTCTTT
TRBJ1-5 NA NA TRBV6-5 CASSSGQPYQPQHF TGTGCCAGCAGCTCAGGACAGCCTTATCAGCCCCAGCATTTT
TRBJ1-6 NA NA TRBV3-1/TRBV3-2 CASSQGANYNSPLHF TGTGCCAGCAGCCAAGGGGCCAACTATAATTCACCCCTCCACTTT
TRBJ1-2 NA TRBD1 TRBV7-2 CASSLGQGPYGYTF TGTGCCAGCAGCTTAGGACAGGGTCCCTATGGCTACACCTTC
TRBJ2-7 NA TRBD1 TRBV5-4 CASSLDRGYEQYF TGTGCCAGCAGCTTGGACAGGGGTTACGAGCAGTACTTC
TRBJ2-1 NA TRBD2 TRBV13 CASSGASGGPPLDEQFF TGTGCCAGCAGCGGGGCTAGCGGGGGGCCCCCCCTGGATGAGCAGTTCTTC